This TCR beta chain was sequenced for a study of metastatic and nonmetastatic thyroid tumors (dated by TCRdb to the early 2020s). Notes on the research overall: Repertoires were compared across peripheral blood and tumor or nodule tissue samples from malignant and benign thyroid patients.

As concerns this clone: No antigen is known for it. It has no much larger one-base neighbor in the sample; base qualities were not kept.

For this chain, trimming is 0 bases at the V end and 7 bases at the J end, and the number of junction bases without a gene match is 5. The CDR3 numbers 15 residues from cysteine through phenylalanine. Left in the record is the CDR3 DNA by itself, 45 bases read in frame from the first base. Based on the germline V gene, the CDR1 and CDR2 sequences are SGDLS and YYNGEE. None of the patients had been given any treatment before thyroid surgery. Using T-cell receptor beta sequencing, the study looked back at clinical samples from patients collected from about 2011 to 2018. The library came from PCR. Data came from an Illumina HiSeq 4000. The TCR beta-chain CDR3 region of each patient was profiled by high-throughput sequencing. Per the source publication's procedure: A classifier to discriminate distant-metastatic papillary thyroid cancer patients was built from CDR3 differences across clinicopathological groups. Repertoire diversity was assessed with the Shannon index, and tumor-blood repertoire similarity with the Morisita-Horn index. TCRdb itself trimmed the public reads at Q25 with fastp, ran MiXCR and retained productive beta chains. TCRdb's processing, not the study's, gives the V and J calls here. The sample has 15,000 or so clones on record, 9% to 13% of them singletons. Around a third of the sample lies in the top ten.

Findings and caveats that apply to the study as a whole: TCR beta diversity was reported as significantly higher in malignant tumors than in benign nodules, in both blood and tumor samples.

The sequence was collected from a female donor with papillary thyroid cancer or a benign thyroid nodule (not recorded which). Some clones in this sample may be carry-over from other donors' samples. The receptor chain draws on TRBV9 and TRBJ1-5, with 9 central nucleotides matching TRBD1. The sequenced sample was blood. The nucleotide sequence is TGTGCCAGCAGCGTAGGGACAGGGGAGGGCCAGCCCCAGCATTTT. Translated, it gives CASSVGTGEGQPQHF.